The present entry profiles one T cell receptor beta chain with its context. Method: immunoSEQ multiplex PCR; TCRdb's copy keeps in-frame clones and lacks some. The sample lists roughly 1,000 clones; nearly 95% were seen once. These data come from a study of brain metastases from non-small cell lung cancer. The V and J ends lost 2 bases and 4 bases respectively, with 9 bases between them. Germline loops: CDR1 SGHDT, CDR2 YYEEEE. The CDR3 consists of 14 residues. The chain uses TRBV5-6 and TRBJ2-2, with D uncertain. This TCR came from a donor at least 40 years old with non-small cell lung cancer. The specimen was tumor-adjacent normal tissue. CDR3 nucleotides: TGTGCCAGCAGCTTAAACCGATTCACCGGGGAGCTGTTTTTT. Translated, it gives CASSLNRFTGELFF.